This T cell receptor (beta chain) was captured by sequencing in a study of blood T cell repertoires in COVID-19. As handled by the study authors: Amplification from reference gene primers served as the basis for estimated nucleated cell counts. Generated by immunoSEQ multiplex PCR, the TCRdb table keeps only in-frame clones and is missing some. V and J calls and clone size are as listed in that table; D and trimming were resolved from the DNA. The sample contains tens of thousands of clones, around 90% of which appear only once. The source material was peripheral blood. The clonotype originates from a woman in her sixties with COVID-19, enrolled during active disease.

For the CDR3, the DNA is TGTGCCAGCAGTCACCTATCTAGCACAGATACGCAGTATTTT. This sequence encodes CASSHLSSTDTQYF. The chain carries TRBV2 and TRBJ2-3; the D is unclear. The CDR3 runs 14 residues. Trimming removed 5 bases from V and 0 bases from J, with 9 bases in between. The germline V gene has CDR1 SNHLY and CDR2 FYNNEI. The entire variable domain, with the rest obtained from reference TRBV2 and TRBJ2-3, is as follows: EPEVTQTPSHQVTQMGQEVILRCVPISNHLYFYWYRQILGQKVEFLVSFYNNEISEKSEIFDDQFSVERPDGSNFTLKIRSTKLEDSAMYFCASSHLSSTDTQYFGPGTRLTVL.